These T cell receptor beta chains were read from a single sample in a study of response to subunit inactivated influenza vaccine. Using its own MiXCR run on the RT-PCR reads, TCRdb lists one record per CDR3 protein. The profile shows about 780,000 distinct CDR3 sequences, less than 20% of them singletons. Sequenced here: PBMCs from blood, sampled 5 days after vaccination. The receptors derive from a man aged 45-65 years who received an inactivated influenza vaccine. The CDR3 runs from the conserved cysteine through the conserved F or W. The D gene is left open where the match is weak. Clone size is given for some rows only: seen once, a few or many times, or a class if the clone is expanded.

cdr3_aa,cdr3_nt,j_call,d_call,clone_size,cdr3_length,v_call
CAISRDGYGYTF,TGTGCCATCAGCAGAGACGGGTATGGCTACACCTTC,TRBJ1-2,NA,many,12,TRBV10-3
CASSLVGLAGGSEQYF,TGTGCCAGCAGCTTAGTTGGTCTAGCGGGGGGGAGCGAGCAGTACTTC,TRBJ2-7,TRBD2,NA,16,TRBV11-2
CAISEALAGLETQYF,TGTGCCATCAGTGAGGCGTTAGCGGGGCTGGAGACCCAGTACTTC,TRBJ2-5,TRBD2,NA,15,TRBV10-3
CASSQFRTSGSFNEQFF,TGTGCCAGCAGCCAATTTAGGACTAGCGGCAGCTTTAATGAGCAGTTCTTC,TRBJ2-1,TRBD2,NA,17,TRBV4-2
CASKRGDTGELFF,TGTGCCAGCAAGCGGGGGGACACGGGGGAGCTGTTTTTT,TRBJ2-2,TRBD2,few,13,TRBV6-4
CASSLGLSTEAFF,TGTGCCAGCAGCCTGGGCCTCAGCACTGAAGCTTTCTTT,TRBJ1-1,NA,few,13,TRBV28
CASSFQGSGEQYF,TGTGCCAGCAGTTTTCAGGGATCAGGCGAGCAGTACTTC,TRBJ2-7,NA,few,13,TRBV12-3/TRBV12-4
CASSWDIGDTQYF,TGTGCCAGCAGTTGGGACATCGGGGATACGCAGTATTTT,TRBJ2-3,NA,NA,13,TRBV6-6
CAISDNGDYGYTF,TGTGCCATCAGTGACAACGGGGATTATGGCTACACCTTC,TRBJ1-2,NA,few,13,TRBV10-3
CASSLDVRPSGPYQTQYF,TGTGCCAGCAGCTTAGACGTCCGTCCTAGCGGCCCCTATCAGACCCAGTACTTC,TRBJ2-5,TRBD2,NA,18,TRBV11-2
CSARDFGNQPQHF,TGCAGTGCTAGAGATTTCGGTAATCAGCCCCAGCATTTT,TRBJ1-5,NA,few,13,TRBV20-1
CASSYLDSNYGYTF,TGTGCCAGCAGTTACTTGGACAGCAACTATGGCTACACCTTC,TRBJ1-2,NA,many,14,TRBV6-2/TRBV6-3
CASSNRARAAGELFF,TGTGCCAGCAGCAATCGGGCCAGGGCGGCCGGGGAGCTGTTTTTT,TRBJ2-2,NA,few,15,TRBV7-2
CATSDQDSSEQFF,TGTGCCACCAGTGATCAAGACTCCAGTGAGCAGTTCTTC,TRBJ2-1,NA,NA,13,TRBV24-1
CASSPAQSPSGIQYF,TGCGCCAGCAGCCCCGCCCAAAGCCCCTCTGGAATTCAGTACTTC,TRBJ2-4,NA,NA,15,TRBV5-1
CASSPPRRDFRPSTDTQYF,TGTGCCAGCTCACCACCTCGGCGGGACTTCCGTCCTAGCACAGATACGCAGTATTTT,TRBJ2-3,NA,NA,19,TRBV18
CASSQDQGKYEQYF,TGCGCCAGCAGCCAAGACCAGGGGAAGTACGAGCAGTACTTC,TRBJ2-7,NA,few,14,TRBV4-3
CSARVPEPYNEQFF,TGCAGTGCTAGAGTTCCGGAACCCTACAATGAGCAGTTCTTC,TRBJ2-1,NA,few,14,TRBV20-1
CASSLGGLWSQSIDTQYF,TGTGCCAGCAGTTTAGGAGGGCTGTGGTCTCAAAGCATAGATACGCAGTATTTT,TRBJ2-3,NA,NA,18,TRBV27
CAISKDRDGGSNQPQHF,TGTGCCATCAGCAAGGACCGGGACGGGGGAAGCAATCAGCCCCAGCATTTT,TRBJ1-5,NA,NA,17,TRBV10-3
CASSIGTLNGELFF,TGTGCCAGCAGCATCGGGACACTCAACGGGGAGCTGTTTTTT,TRBJ2-2,NA,NA,14,TRBV28
CASSLGTGGAETQYF,TGTGCCAGCAGCTTAGGGACCGGGGGTGCTGAGACCCAGTACTTC,TRBJ2-5,NA,few,15,TRBV7-6
CSVPTSGYGWQFF,TGCAGTGTTCCGACTAGCGGGTACGGATGGCAGTTCTTC,TRBJ2-1,TRBD2,many,13,TRBV20-1
CASSSADEQYF,TGTGCCAGCAGTTCAGCCGACGAGCAGTACTTC,TRBJ2-7,NA,few,11,TRBV6-2/TRBV6-3
CASSFGVGQPVHNEQFF,TGTGCCAGCAGCTTTGGCGTAGGACAGCCAGTCCACAATGAGCAGTTCTTC,TRBJ2-1,NA,NA,17,TRBV11-2
CASSENPGGRTEAFF,TGTGCCAGCAGCGAGAACCCGGGAGGCAGGACTGAAGCTTTCTTT,TRBJ1-1,NA,few,15,TRBV7-9
CASSPGGVSEKLFF,TGTGCCAGCAGCCCAGGGGGGGTCTCCGAAAAACTGTTTTTT,TRBJ1-4,TRBD1,NA,14,TRBV7-2
CASIGQGARGEQFF,TGTGCCAGTATCGGACAGGGGGCGCGAGGTGAGCAGTTCTTC,TRBJ2-1,TRBD1,NA,14,TRBV7-2
CASKLAEGANVLTF,TGTGCCAGCAAGTTGGCAGAGGGGGCCAACGTCCTGACTTTC,TRBJ2-6,NA,NA,14,TRBV6-4
CSAPRQSTDTQYF,TGCAGTGCGCCAAGACAGAGCACAGATACGCAGTATTTT,TRBJ2-3,NA,few,13,TRBV20-1
CASSTGTSGVNEQFF,TGTGCCAGCAGTACGGGGACTAGCGGAGTTAATGAGCAGTTCTTC,TRBJ2-1,TRBD2,NA,15,TRBV12-3/TRBV12-4
CASSQDRGLAGFPGSYNEQFF,TGCGCCAGCAGCCAAGACCGGGGACTAGCGGGATTCCCCGGCTCCTACAATGAGCAGTTCTTC,TRBJ2-1,TRBD2,NA,21,TRBV4-1
CASSLTPSTSGETQYF,TGTGCCAGCAGCTTAACTCCGTCGACTAGCGGAGAGACCCAGTACTTC,TRBJ2-5,TRBD2,NA,16,TRBV7-6
CAISRESTDTQYF,TGTGCCATCAGTAGGGAGAGCACAGATACGCAGTATTTT,TRBJ2-3,NA,few,13,TRBV10-3
CASWTGTTTYNEQFF,TGTGCCAGTTGGACAGGGACGACAACCTACAATGAGCAGTTCTTC,TRBJ2-1,TRBD1,few,15,TRBV28
CASSLGLKNEQYF,TGTGCCAGCAGCTTGGGACTAAAAAACGAGCAGTACTTC,TRBJ2-7,TRBD2,NA,13,TRBV7-2
CASSPSWTPYSGNTIYF,TGTGCCAGCTCACCATCTTGGACACCGTACTCTGGAAACACCATATATTTT,TRBJ1-3,NA,few,17,TRBV18
CASSQSRTAGVEQYF,TGCGCCAGCAGCCAATCGCGGACAGCCGGGGTCGAGCAGTACTTC,TRBJ2-7,NA,few,15,TRBV4-1
CASTSGAGDTQYF,TGTGCCAGCACCTCGGGAGCGGGAGATACGCAGTATTTT,TRBJ2-3,NA,NA,13,TRBV12-3/TRBV12-4
CASSPGGRNTEAFF,TGCGCCAGCAGCCCGGGGGGGCGGAACACTGAAGCTTTCTTT,TRBJ1-1,NA,few,14,TRBV5-1
CASSLAQREFHNEQFF,TGCGCCAGCAGCTTGGCCCAGCGGGAGTTCCACAATGAGCAGTTCTTC,TRBJ2-1,TRBD2,NA,16,TRBV5-1
CASSITGTLGGEAFF,TGTGCCAGCAGTATTACCGGGACACTGGGGGGGGAAGCTTTCTTT,TRBJ1-1,NA,few,15,TRBV6-1
CASSSTGRRGDTQYF,TGTGCCAGCAGCTCCACGGGGAGGAGGGGCGATACGCAGTATTTT,TRBJ2-3,NA,NA,15,TRBV7-3
CASSQRRRQAKEEKLFF,TGCGCCAGCAGTCAACGCCGGCGACAGGCGAAAGAGGAAAAACTGTTTTTT,TRBJ1-4,NA,NA,17,TRBV23-1